This T cell receptor beta chain was documented in a study of blood T cell repertoires in COVID-19. Study information: From the United States, Italy and Spain came samples of acute and convalescent COVID-19. From T cells, B-cell-depleted T cells, or PBMCs came the material, which was cDNA or gDNA.

In the authors' workflow: Amplifying reference gene primers gave estimates of nucleated cell counts. Sequencing used immunoSEQ multiplex PCR; TCRdb keeps in-frame clones, though not all of them. The DNA was the basis for D and trimming; V, J and clone size are from that table. The sample gives under 250,000 clones, approximately 82% of which show up once; about 9% is in the top ten. Trimming cost V 6 bases and J 4 bases; bases outside gene matches: 3. CDR3 length: 12 amino acids. Germline loops: CDR1 SGDLS, CDR2 YYNGEE. Material for sequencing was peripheral blood. The TCR comes from a man aged 40-49 years with active or convalescent COVID-19. The rearrangement links TRBV9 to TRBJ1-2; 7 positions agree with TRBD1. CDR3 nucleotide sequence: TGTGCCAGCAAGGGGGCCAGCTATGGCTACACCTTC. Translated: CASKGASYGYTF.